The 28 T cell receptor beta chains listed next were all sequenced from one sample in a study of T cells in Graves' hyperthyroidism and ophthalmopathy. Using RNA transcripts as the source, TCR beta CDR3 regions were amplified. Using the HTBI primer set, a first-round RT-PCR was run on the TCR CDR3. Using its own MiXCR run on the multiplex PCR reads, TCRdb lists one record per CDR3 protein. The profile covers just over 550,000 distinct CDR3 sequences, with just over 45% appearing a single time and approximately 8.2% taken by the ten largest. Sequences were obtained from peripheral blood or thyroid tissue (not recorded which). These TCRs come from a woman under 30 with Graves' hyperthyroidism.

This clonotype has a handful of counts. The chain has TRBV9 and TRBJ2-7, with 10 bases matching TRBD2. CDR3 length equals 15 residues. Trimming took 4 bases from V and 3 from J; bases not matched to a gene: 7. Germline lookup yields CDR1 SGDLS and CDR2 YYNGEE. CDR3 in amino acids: CASSLAGAPLYEQYF. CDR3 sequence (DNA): TGTGCCAGCAGCCTAGCGGGAGCCCCTCTCTACGAGCAGTACTTC.

DNA of the CDR3: TGTGCCAGCAGCCCGTTTCCTAGGTGGGACAAGGATGAAAAACTGTTTTTT. Translated, it gives CASSPFPRWDKDEKLFF. This rearrangement joins TRBV3-2 to TRBJ1-4; no DNA check was done on the table's D call, TRBD1. TRBV3-2 is a documented pseudogene. This CDR3 has 17 amino acids.

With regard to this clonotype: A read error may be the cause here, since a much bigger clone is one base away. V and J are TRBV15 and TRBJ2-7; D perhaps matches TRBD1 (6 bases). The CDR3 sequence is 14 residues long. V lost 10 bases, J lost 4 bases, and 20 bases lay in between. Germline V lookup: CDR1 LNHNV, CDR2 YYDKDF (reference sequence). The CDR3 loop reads CASSDRDTGYEQYF. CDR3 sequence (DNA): TGTGCCAGCAGTGACCGGGACACGGGTTACGAGCAGTACTTC.

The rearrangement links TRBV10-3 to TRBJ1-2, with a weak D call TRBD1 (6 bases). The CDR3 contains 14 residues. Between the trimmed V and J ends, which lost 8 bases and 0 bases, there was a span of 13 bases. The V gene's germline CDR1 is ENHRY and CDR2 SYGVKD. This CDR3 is CAIHRQDTNYGYTF. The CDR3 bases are TGTGCCATCCACCGACAGGATACTAACTATGGCTACACCTTC.

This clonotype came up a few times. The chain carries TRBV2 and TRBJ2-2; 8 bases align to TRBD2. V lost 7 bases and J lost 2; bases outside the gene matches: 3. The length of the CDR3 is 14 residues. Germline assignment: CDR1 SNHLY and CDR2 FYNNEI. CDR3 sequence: CASKVAGNTGELFF. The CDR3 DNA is TGTGCCAGCAAGGTAGCGGGAAACACCGGGGAGCTGTTTTTT.

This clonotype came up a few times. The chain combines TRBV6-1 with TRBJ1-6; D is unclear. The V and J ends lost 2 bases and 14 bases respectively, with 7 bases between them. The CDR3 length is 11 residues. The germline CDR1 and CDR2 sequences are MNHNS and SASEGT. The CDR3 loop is CASSEFYALHF. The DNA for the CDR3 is TGTGCCAGCAGTGAATTTTACGCCCTCCACTTT.

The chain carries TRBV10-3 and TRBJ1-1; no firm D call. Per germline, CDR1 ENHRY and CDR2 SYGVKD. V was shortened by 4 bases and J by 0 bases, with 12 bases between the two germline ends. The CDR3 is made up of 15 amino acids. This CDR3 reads CAISAGPNMNTEAFF. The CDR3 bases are TGTGCCATCAGTGCCGGGCCCAACATGAACACTGAAGCTTTCTTT.

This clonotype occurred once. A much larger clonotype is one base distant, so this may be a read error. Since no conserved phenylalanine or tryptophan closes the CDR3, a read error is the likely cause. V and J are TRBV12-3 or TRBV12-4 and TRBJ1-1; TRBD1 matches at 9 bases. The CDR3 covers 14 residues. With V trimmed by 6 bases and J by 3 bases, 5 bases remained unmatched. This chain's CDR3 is CASSPRTGDTEAFI. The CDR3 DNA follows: TGTGCCAGCAGCCCCAGGACAGGGGACACTGAAGCTTTCATT.

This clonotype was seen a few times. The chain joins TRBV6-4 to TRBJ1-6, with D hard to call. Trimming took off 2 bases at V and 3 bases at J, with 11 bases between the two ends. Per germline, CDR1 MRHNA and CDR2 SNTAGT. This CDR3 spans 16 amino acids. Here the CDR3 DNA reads TGTGCCAGCAGTGACCCTGACTTGAGCTATAATTCACCCCTCCACTTT. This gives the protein CASSDPDLSYNSPLHF.

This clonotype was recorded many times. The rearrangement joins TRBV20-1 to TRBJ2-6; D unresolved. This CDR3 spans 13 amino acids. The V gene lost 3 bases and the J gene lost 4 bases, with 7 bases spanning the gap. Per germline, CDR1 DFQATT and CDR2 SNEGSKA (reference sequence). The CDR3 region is CSAREAGANVLTF. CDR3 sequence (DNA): TGCAGTGCTAGGGAAGCCGGGGCCAACGTCCTGACTTTC.

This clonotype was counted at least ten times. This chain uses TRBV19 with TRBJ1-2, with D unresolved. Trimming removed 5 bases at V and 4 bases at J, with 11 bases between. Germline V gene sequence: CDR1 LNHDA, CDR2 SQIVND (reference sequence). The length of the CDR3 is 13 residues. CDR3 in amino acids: CASSEGAVYGYTF. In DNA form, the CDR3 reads TGTGCCAGTAGTGAGGGCGCGGTCTATGGCTACACCTTC.

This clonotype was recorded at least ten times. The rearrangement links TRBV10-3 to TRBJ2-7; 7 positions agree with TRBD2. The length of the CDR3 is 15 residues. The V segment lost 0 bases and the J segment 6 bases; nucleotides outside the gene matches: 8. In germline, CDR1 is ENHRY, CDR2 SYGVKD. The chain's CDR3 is CAISESRGGPAEQYF. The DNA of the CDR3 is TGTGCCATCAGTGAGTCGCGGGGAGGGCCAGCCGAGCAGTACTTC.

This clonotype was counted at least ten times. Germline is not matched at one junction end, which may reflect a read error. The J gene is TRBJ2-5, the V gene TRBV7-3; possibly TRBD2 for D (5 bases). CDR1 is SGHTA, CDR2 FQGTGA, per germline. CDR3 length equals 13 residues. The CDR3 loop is CRPSGLYPWTQYF. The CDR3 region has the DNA TGCCGCCCTTCCGGACTTTACCCTTGGACCCAGTACTTC.

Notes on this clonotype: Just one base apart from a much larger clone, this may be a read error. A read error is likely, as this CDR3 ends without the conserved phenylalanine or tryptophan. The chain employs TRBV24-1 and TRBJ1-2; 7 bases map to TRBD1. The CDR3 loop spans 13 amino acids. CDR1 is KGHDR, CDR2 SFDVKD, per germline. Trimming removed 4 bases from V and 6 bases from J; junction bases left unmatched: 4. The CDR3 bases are TGTGCCACCAGTGACCCCGGGACAGATGGCTACACCCTC. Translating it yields CATSDPGTDGYTL.

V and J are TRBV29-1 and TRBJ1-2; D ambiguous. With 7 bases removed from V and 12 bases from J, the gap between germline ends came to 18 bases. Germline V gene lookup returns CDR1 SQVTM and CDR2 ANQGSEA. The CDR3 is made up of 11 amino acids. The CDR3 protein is CSAAGIAWHTF. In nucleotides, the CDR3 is TGCAGCGCAGCCGGGATAGCCTGGCACACCTTC.

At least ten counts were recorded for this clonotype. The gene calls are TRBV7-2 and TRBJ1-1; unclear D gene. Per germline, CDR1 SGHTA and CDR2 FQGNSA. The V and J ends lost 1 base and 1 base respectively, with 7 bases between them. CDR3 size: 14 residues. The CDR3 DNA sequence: TGTGCCAGCAGCTTAGGGGGAGCGAACACTGAAGCTTTCTTT. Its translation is CASSLGGANTEAFF.

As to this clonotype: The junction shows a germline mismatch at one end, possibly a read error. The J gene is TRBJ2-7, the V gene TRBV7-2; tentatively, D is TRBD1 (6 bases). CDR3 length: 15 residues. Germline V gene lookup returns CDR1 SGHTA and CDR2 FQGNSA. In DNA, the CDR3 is TGCGCCAGCAGCTCAGGGACAACCTACACCTACGAGCAGTACTTC. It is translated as CASSSGTTYTYEQYF.

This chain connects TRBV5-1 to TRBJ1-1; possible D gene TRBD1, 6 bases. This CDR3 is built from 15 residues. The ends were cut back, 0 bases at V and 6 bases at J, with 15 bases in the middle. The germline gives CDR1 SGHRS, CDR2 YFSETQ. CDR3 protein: CASSLGVSKGAEAFF. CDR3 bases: TGCGCCAGCAGCTTGGGAGTCAGTAAGGGGGCTGAAGCTTTCTTT.

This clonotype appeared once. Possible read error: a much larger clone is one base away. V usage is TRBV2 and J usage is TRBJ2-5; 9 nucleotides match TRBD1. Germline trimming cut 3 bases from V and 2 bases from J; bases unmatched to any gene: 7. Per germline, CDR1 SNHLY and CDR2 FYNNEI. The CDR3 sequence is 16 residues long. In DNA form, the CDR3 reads TGTGCCAGCAGTGAGCCGGGAGGACAGGGGCAAGAGACCCAGTACTTC. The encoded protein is CASSEPGGQGQETQYF.

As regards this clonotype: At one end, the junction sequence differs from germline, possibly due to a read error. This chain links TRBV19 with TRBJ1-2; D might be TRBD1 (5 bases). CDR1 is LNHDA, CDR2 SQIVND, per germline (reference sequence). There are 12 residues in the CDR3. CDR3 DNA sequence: TGTGCCGGTAGTACTGGGGCGCTTGGCTACACCTTC. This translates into CAGSTGALGYTF.

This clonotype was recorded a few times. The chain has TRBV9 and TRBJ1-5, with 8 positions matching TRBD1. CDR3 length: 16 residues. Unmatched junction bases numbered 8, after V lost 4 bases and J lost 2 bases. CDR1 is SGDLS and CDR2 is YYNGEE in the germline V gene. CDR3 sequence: CASSFQGALGNQPQHF. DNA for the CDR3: TGTGCCAGCAGCTTTCAGGGGGCGTTAGGCAATCAGCCCCAGCATTTT.

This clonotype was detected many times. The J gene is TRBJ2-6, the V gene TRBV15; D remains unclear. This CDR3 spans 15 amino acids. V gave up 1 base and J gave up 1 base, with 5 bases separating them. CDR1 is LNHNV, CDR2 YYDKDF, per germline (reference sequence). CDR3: CATSRGGSGANVLTF. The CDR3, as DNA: TGTGCCACCAGCAGAGGGGGTTCTGGGGCCAACGTCCTGACTTTC.

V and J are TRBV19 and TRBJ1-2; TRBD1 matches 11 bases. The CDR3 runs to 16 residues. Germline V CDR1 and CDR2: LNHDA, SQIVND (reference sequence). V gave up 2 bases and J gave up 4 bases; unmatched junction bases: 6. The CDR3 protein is CASSIPPGTGGYGYTF. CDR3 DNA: TGTGCCAGTAGTATACCCCCCGGGACAGGGGGCTATGGCTACACCTTC.

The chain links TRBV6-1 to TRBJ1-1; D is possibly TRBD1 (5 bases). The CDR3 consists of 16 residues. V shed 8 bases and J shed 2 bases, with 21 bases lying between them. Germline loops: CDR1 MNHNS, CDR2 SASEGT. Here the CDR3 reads CASWEQARSPNTEAFF. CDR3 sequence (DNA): TGTGCCAGCTGGGAACAGGCCCGGTCTCCTAACACTGAAGCTTTCTTT.

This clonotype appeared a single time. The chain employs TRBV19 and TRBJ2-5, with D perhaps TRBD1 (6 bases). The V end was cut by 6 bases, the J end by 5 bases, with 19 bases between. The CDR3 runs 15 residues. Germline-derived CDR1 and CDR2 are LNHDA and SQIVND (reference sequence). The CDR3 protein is CASSLHGDTGETQYF. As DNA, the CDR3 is TGTGCCAGTAGCCTACATGGGGACACCGGGGAGACCCAGTACTTC.

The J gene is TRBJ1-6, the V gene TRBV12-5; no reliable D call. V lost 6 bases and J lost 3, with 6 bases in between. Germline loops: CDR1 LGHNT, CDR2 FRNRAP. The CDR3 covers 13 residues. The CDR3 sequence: CASGDNYNSPLHF. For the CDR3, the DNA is TGTGCTAGTGGAGACAACTATAATTCACCCCTCCACTTT. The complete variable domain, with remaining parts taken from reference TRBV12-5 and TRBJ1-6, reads DARVTQTPRHKVTEMGQEVTMRCQPILGHNTVFWYRQTMMQGLELLAYFRNRAPLDDSGMPKDRFSAEMPDATLATLKIQPSEPRDSAVYFCASGDNYNSPLHFGNGTRLTVT.

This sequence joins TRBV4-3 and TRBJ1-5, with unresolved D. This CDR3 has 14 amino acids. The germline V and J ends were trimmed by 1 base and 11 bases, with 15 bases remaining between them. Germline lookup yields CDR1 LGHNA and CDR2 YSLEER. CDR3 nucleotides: TGCGCCAGCAGCCAAGGTGTAAGGCCAGCGTCCCAGCATTTT. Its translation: CASSQGVRPASQHF.

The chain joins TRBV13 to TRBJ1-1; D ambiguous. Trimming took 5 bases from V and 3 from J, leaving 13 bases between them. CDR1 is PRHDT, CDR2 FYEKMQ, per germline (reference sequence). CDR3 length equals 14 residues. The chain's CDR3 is CASSLAGGYTEAFF. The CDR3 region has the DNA TGTGCCAGCAGCCTAGCAGGAGGATACACTGAAGCTTTCTTT.